This TCR beta chain was sequenced for a study of blood T cell repertoires in COVID-19. Study as a whole: Donors in the United States, Italy and Spain gave samples during acute or convalescent COVID-19. PBMCs, B-cell-depleted T cells, or T cells were the source of the cDNA or gDNA that made up the material.

This clone is a singleton in its sample. Germline loops: CDR1 KGHSH, CDR2 LQKENI. CDR3 length equals 12 residues. V shed 6 bases and J shed 3 bases, with 9 bases lying between them. Profiling relied on immunoSEQ multiplex PCR, and the TCRdb table lists in-frame clones only, not all of them. The table includes 310,000 or so clones, 87% detected once. The chain joins TRBV18 to TRBJ2-7; D perhaps matches TRBD2 (5 bases). The TCR was taken from a man in his forties or fifties with active or convalescent COVID-19. The source material was peripheral blood. CDR3 region: CASSGNIYEQYF. The CDR3, as DNA: TGTGCCAGCTCCGGGAACATCTACGAGCAGTACTTC.